This T cell receptor beta chain was documented in a study of T-cell reconstitution after alpha-beta-depleted transplantation in children listed by TCRdb under 2016. General notes on the study: The study quantitatively tracked T-cell immune reconstitution after TCRalphabeta/CD19-depleted allogeneic hematopoietic cell transplantation in children using TCR repertoire profiling. The study at large found these results: In some patients, high TCRbeta diversity at day 60 was attributed to recipient T cells and intrathymic progenitors that had survived conditioning. Apparently early alphabetaT-cell count recovery about two months after transplant reportedly relied on only several hundred rapidly expanded clones derived from non-depleted graft cells. The frequencies of hyperexpanded clones fell over the following months, and after one year, T-cell counts and TCRbeta diversity were mostly attributed to newly produced T cells.

V is clipped by 0 bases and J by 5 bases, and the sequence between their germline boundaries is 11 bases long. The germline V gene encodes CDR1 SGHRS and CDR2 YFSETQ. The CDR3 runs 14 residues from the cysteine to the phenylalanine. Only the CDR3 portion is preserved as DNA: 42 bases, with reading frame beginning at the first base. The sample's treatment or condition label, decoded: allogeneic hematopoietic cell transplantation with graft depleted of TCRalphabeta T cells and CD19 B cells. Transplant recipients were children who received TCRalphabeta/CD19-depleted allogeneic hematopoietic cell grafts. Library prep was done by PCR. The run used an Illumina HiSeq 2500. Molecular barcoding was employed in the preparation of TCR libraries, with unique molecular identifiers being used to normalize TCRbeta repertoire quantification. TCRdb's own reprocessing of the public reads used fastp at Q25 and MiXCR and kept productive beta chains. Records with the same CDR3 protein are collapsed into one entry carrying the most frequent genes and DNA. The table for this sample lists 500,000 to 750,000 distinct CDR3 sequences; roughly 27% of them were counted only once. Clones ranked in the top ten supply less than 40% of the sample.

This clonotype showed up just a few times. This receptor's antigen is unknown. The input lacks base qualities; no much larger clone sits a single base away. This sequence was found in a boy under three years old with Wiskott-Aldrich syndrome, due to receive a stem cell transplant. This specimen was PBMCs, taken before TCRalphabeta/CD19-depleted stem cell transplant. The chain links TRBV5-1 with TRBJ2-5; perhaps TRBD1 is the D gene, with 6 bases matching. The nucleotide sequence reads TGCGCCAGCAGCTTGGTCAGGGGAGCGGAGACCCAGTACTTC. The translation is CASSLVRGAETQYF.